The 19 T cell receptor beta chains presented below share a single source sample, sequenced in a study of T cell changes during pregnancy in multiple sclerosis. Libraries were prepared by immunoSEQ multiplex PCR; TCRdb keeps only in-frame clonotypes and omits some of them. The table records 65,000 or so clones, around 90% of them present only once. The starting material was peripheral blood, obtained in the second trimester of pregnancy. These receptors were taken from a female donor in good health, enrolled as a control in a pregnancy study.

This clone was counted only a few times. V and J are TRBV6-5 and TRBJ1-4, with a tentative D call TRBD1 (5 bases). Germline loops: CDR1 MNHEY, CDR2 SVGAGI. Between the trimmed V and J ends, which lost 2 bases and 7 bases, there was a span of 11 bases. The length of the CDR3 is 14 residues. The CDR3 DNA reads TGTGCCAGCAGTTACGGCAGGGAAGTTGAAAAACTGTTTTTT. It codes for CASSYGREVEKLFF.

V and J are TRBV11-3 and TRBJ2-1, with 11 bases identical to TRBD2. Germline V lookup: CDR1 SGHNT, CDR2 YENEEA. The CDR3 loop spans 13 amino acids. After removal of 6 bases from V and 11 bases from J, the junction contained 6 bases not matched to a gene. As DNA, the CDR3 is TGTGCCAGCAGTTCTGGACTAGCGGGCAAGCAGTTCTTC. It yields the protein CASSSGLAGKQFF.

The J gene is TRBJ2-1, the V gene TRBV9; TRBD2 matches at 9 bases. Germline CDR1 SGDLS, CDR2 YYNGEE. The length of the CDR3 is 15 residues. The trim removed 5 bases at V and 7 bases at J, leaving 10 bases unmatched. For the CDR3, the DNA is TGTGCCAGCAGTGGGCGGGCTAGCGGGACAAATGAGCAGTTCTTC. This codes for CASSGRASGTNEQFF.

The J gene is TRBJ1-1, the V gene TRBV6-1; 9 positions agree with TRBD1. Germline V CDR1 and CDR2: MNHNS, SASEGT. The length of the CDR3 is 14 residues. The ends lost 6 bases at V and 1 base at J; junction bases unmatched: 3. CDR3 sequence (DNA): TGTGCCAGCAGCAAGGGACAGGGGAACACTGAAGCTTTCTTT. Translating gives CASSKGQGNTEAFF.

The chain is built from TRBV7-3 and TRBJ2-3, with 10 bases fitting TRBD1. Germline V lookup: CDR1 SGHTA, CDR2 FQGTGA. This CDR3 is 16 amino acids long. Trimming at V came to 1 base and at J to 4 bases, leaving 5 bases not matched to a gene. The CDR3: CASSLMTGGTADTQYF. The CDR3 DNA is TGTGCCAGCAGCTTAATGACAGGGGGCACGGCAGATACGCAGTATTTT.

The chain links TRBV6-5 to TRBJ1-2; D unclear. Germline CDR1 reads MNHEY; CDR2 reads SVGAGI. The CDR3 runs to 14 residues. Trimming took 7 bases from V and 4 from J, leaving 16 bases between them. The CDR3 DNA is TGTGCCAGCAAAGAATCCCCGCCGGGCTATGGCTACACCTTC. Protein sequence: CASKESPPGYGYTF.

The chain combines TRBV5-1 with TRBJ1-2; perhaps TRBD1 as D (5 bases). Germline V gene lookup returns CDR1 SGHRS and CDR2 YFSETQ. The V gene lost 4 bases and the J gene lost 7 bases, with 20 bases spanning the gap. The CDR3 extends over 15 amino acids. The DNA for the CDR3 is TGCGCCAGCAGCGAGGGAGGGACGACCTCCGTTGGCTACACCTTC. This translates into CASSEGGTTSVGYTF.

This sequence joins TRBV7-2 and TRBJ2-7; a weak D match, TRBD1 (6 bases). V gave up 3 bases and J gave up 0 bases, with 12 bases separating them. The CDR3 has 15 residues. The germline V gene encodes CDR1 SGHTA and CDR2 FQGNSA. The CDR3 nucleotides read TGTGCCAGCAGCTTGGGACAACCCGGCTCCTACGAGCAGTACTTC. Amino acids: CASSLGQPGSYEQYF.

This clone turned up a few times. The rearrangement joins TRBV7-2 to TRBJ1-1; TRBD1 matches at 7 bases. V was clipped by 7 bases and J by 4 bases; unmatched bases: 9. The germline V gene has CDR1 SGHTA and CDR2 FQGNSA. The CDR3 extends over 14 amino acids. The CDR3 nucleotides are TGTGCCAGCATCGTGACAGGGATAAGCACTGAAGCTTTCTTT. Amino acid sequence: CASIVTGISTEAFF.

V is TRBV5-1 and J is TRBJ2-5; 11 nucleotides align to TRBD1. Germline loops: CDR1 SGHRS, CDR2 YFSETQ. The V segment lost 3 bases and the J segment 5 bases; nucleotides outside the gene matches: 6. CDR3 length: 15 amino acids. The CDR3: CASSWADRGLETQYF. The CDR3 coding sequence is TGCGCCAGCAGCTGGGCGGACAGGGGGCTGGAGACCCAGTACTTC.

The chain uses TRBV2 and TRBJ1-4; D possibly corresponds to TRBD1 (5 bases). CDR3 length: 18 residues. The germline V and J ends were trimmed by 3 bases and 7 bases, with 24 bases remaining between them. Germline CDR1 is SNHLY and CDR2 is FYNNEI. CDR3 in amino acids: CASSDPLGRAGIGEKLFF. As DNA, the CDR3 is TGTGCCAGCAGTGACCCCCTCGGCAGGGCAGGAATAGGTGAAAAACTGTTTTTT. The full variable domain, with the rest looked up from reference TRBV2 and TRBJ1-4, is EPEVTQTPSHQVTQMGQEVILRCVPISNHLYFYWYRQILGQKVEFLVSFYNNEISEKSEIFDDQFSVERPDGSNFTLKIRSTKLEDSAMYFCASSDPLGRAGIGEKLFFGSGTQLSVL.

The chain joins TRBV5-1 to TRBJ1-5, with 7 positions matching TRBD1. The CDR3 sequence is 15 residues long. Germline CDR1 reads SGHRS; CDR2 reads YFSETQ. The trim removed 4 bases at V and 10 bases at J, leaving 14 bases unmatched. The CDR3 region has the DNA TGCGCCAGCAGCCCCGGGACAGACGATTGGACTCCCCAGCATTTT. Encoded protein: CASSPGTDDWTPQHF.

The chain links TRBV5-1 to TRBJ2-3; TRBD2 matches 7 bases. Germline CDR1 reads SGHRS; CDR2 reads YFSETQ. The CDR3 runs 13 residues. The V and J ends lost 7 bases and 3 bases, in that order; junction bases with no gene match: 5. CDR3 amino acids: CASAGVITDTQYF. In nucleotides, the CDR3 is TGCGCCAGCGCGGGAGTCATTACAGATACGCAGTATTTT.

Details on this clone: The same CDR3 also results from other DNA sequences found in this sample. The chain links TRBV19 to TRBJ1-5; maybe TRBD1 (5 bases). The CDR3 sequence is 14 residues long. The V end lost 3 bases, the J end lost 0 bases, and 6 bases lay between the germline ends. Germline V gene lookup returns CDR1 LNHDA and CDR2 SQIVND (reference sequence). The CDR3 DNA sequence: TGTGCCAGTAGTATCAGGGATAGCAATCAGCCCCAGCATTTT. Translation gives CASSIRDSNQPQHF.

The count of this clone is one. J is TRBJ2-2 and V is TRBV7-2; D remains unclear. The V and J ends lost 3 bases and 4 bases respectively, with 6 bases between them. The germline CDR1 and CDR2 sequences are SGHTA and FQGNSA. There are 13 residues in the CDR3. In DNA form, the CDR3 reads TGTGCCAGCAGCTTCCTTAGCACCGGGGAGCTGTTTTTT. Translated, it gives CASSFLSTGELFF.

Only one count was recorded for this clone. The chain carries TRBV7-2 and TRBJ1-2; 7 bases line up with TRBD1. In germline, CDR1 is SGHTA, CDR2 FQGNSA. The J segment lost 1 base and the V segment lost 0 bases, leaving 8 bases of the junction unmatched. The CDR3 sequence is 17 residues long. CDR3 DNA sequence: TGTGCCAGCAGCTTAGCCGCGAACAGGGGAATTAACTATGGCTACACCTTC. It encodes CASSLAANRGINYGYTF.

The rearrangement uses TRBV6-1 and TRBJ1-2, with 10 bases matching TRBD1. Germline values: CDR1 MNHNS, CDR2 SASEGT. J lost 1 base, V lost 8 bases, and 4 bases had no gene match. The CDR3 spans 14 residues. The CDR3 coding sequence is TGTGCCAGCGGGGGACAGGGGATTAACTATGGCTACACCTTC. Translating gives CASGGQGINYGYTF.

This clone came up once. The rearrangement links TRBV9 to TRBJ2-2; D remains unclear. CDR3 length: 17 amino acids. The germline V and J ends were trimmed by 2 bases and 0 bases, with 14 bases remaining between them. The germline gives CDR1 SGDLS, CDR2 YYNGEE. The CDR3 sequence: CASSVNADTPNTGELFF. CDR3 in DNA: TGTGCCAGCAGCGTCAATGCAGACACCCCGAACACCGGGGAGCTGTTTTTT.

V usage is TRBV15 and J usage is TRBJ2-2, with 9 bases matching TRBD2. Germline assignment: CDR1 LNHNV and CDR2 YYDKDF (reference sequence). This CDR3 spans 13 amino acids. J was trimmed by 5 bases and V by 7 bases; bases with no gene match: 2. This CDR3 reads CATTTSGTGELFF. For the CDR3, the DNA is TGTGCCACCACCACTAGCGGGACCGGGGAGCTGTTTTTT. The full variable domain, rest sourced from reference TRBV15 and TRBJ2-2, is DAMVIQNPRYQVTQFGKPVTLSCSQTLNHNVMYWYQQKSSQAPKLLFHYYDKDFNNEADTPDNFQSRRPNTSFCFLDIRSPGLGDTAMYLCATTTSGTGELFFGEGSRLTVL.